This T cell receptor beta chain comes out of a study of control samples from healthy donors and cancer patients. Clones were sequenced by immunoSEQ multiplex PCR, and TCRdb holds only the in-frame ones, with some missing. In the table there are 100,000 to 150,000 clones, approximately 90% of which are singletons. The source material was blood. The origin of this receptor is a man younger than 35 in good health.

CDR3 amino acids: CASSLEHRDYEQYF. The CDR3 DNA reads TGTGCCAGCAGCTTAGAACACCGGGACTACGAGCAGTACTTC. The chain is built from TRBV11-3 and TRBJ2-7, with a tentative D call TRBD2 (5 bases). Per germline, CDR1 SGHNT and CDR2 YENEEA. V was pared by 0 bases and J by 3 bases, with 9 bases between. The CDR3 runs to 14 residues.